This TCR beta chain was retrieved from a study of blood T cell repertoires in COVID-19. Assay: immunoSEQ multiplex PCR; the TCRdb copy retains only in-frame clones and omits some. The data hold about 400,000 clones, with around nine tenths observed a single time. CDR1 is MGHDK and CDR2 is SYGVNS in the germline V gene. With 6 bases removed from V and 4 bases from J, the gap between germline ends came to 10 bases. This CDR3 is 14 amino acids long. The sample comprised PBMCs or T cells enriched from blood (not recorded which). The receptor was isolated from a woman aged 30 to 39 who had recovered from COVID-19. The genes are TRBV25-1 and TRBJ1-6; D is unresolved. The CDR3 sequence: CASSHAGYNSPLHF. For the CDR3, the DNA is TGTGCCAGCAGCCATGCGGGTTATAATTCACCCCTCCACTTT. Based on the CDR3 plus reference TRBV25-1 and TRBJ1-6, the full variable domain is EADIYQTPRYLVIGTGKKITLECSQTMGHDKMYWYQQDPGMELHLIHYSYGVNSTEKGDLSSESTVSRIRTEHFPLTLESARPSHTSQYLCASSHAGYNSPLHFGNGTRLTVT.